Listed below are T cell receptor beta chains from one sample, sequenced in a study of regulatory T cells in long-lasting Graves disease. TCRdb reanalysed the multiplex PCR reads using MiXCR and keeps one entry per CDR3 protein. This sample has around 400,000 distinct CDR3 sequences, with roughly a fifth found just once. The specimen was peripheral blood mononuclear cells (PBMCs), collected when the disease was refractory, from a patient treated with antithyroid drugs. Receptor source: a female donor with Graves disease. Both conserved end residues are part of each CDR3. D genes are given only for firm matches. Clone size is given for some rows only: seen once, a few or many times, or a class if the clone is expanded.

clone_size	v_call	j_call	d_call	cdr3_nt	cdr3_aa
.	TRBV6-2/TRBV6-3	TRBJ2-1	TRBD2	TGTGCCAGCAGTGGTAGACTAGCGCTGGGGAATGAGCAGTTCTTC	CASSGRLALGNEQFF
many	TRBV15	TRBJ2-2	.	TGTGCCACCAGCAGAGTCAGCCCAACCGGGGAGCTGTTTTTT	CATSRVSPTGELFF
few	TRBV6-1	TRBJ2-7	.	TGTGCCAGCAGTGAAGATCGGGGAAGATCCTACGAGCAGTACTTC	CASSEDRGRSYEQYF
many	TRBV28	TRBJ1-5	TRBD1	TGTGCCAGCAGGACCCGACAGGGTGGAAATCAGCCCCAGCATTTT	CASRTRQGGNQPQHF
.	TRBV4-1	TRBJ2-3	.	TGCGCCAGCAGCCAAGGTGGACTACTCACAGATACGCAGTATTTT	CASSQGGLLTDTQYF
many	TRBV2	TRBJ2-7	.	TGTGCCAGCAGTGAAGCCTGGACCTACGAGCAGTACTTC	CASSEAWTYEQYF
many	TRBV12-3/TRBV12-4	TRBJ2-5	TRBD1	TGTGCCAGCAACAGGGGCGGTCAAGAGACCCAGTACTTC	CASNRGGQETQYF
many	TRBV27	TRBJ2-1	TRBD2	TGTGCCAGCAGTCTACTACAACAAACTAGCGGGAGTTTCTACAATGAGCAGTTCTTC	CASSLLQQTSGSFYNEQFF
few	TRBV28	TRBJ2-2	.	TGTGCCAGCAGTTTAGGCCAGAGAATCTTGAACACCGGGGAGCTGTTTTTT	CASSLGQRILNTGELFF
few	TRBV3-1	TRBJ1-3	.	TGTGCCAGCAGCCAAGTCCCGATGTTAACCTCTGGAAACACCATATATTTT	CASSQVPMLTSGNTIYF
many	TRBV10-1	TRBJ2-4	.	TGCGCCAGCAGTGAAGAGGGAGCCAAAAACATTCAGTACTTC	CASSEEGAKNIQYF
many	TRBV12-3/TRBV12-4	TRBJ2-3	.	TGTGCCAGCAGTCTAGGAACTAGCACAGATACGCAGTATTTT	CASSLGTSTDTQYF
few	TRBV20-1	TRBJ1-5	.	TGCAGTGCCCAGAAGGGAGGGTTGGACAATCAGCCCCAGCATTTT	CSAQKGGLDNQPQHF
few	TRBV7-9	TRBJ2-2	.	TGTGCCAGCAGCTTAGCCCAGGCCACCGGGGAGCTGTTTTTT	CASSLAQATGELFF
.	TRBV12-5	TRBJ2-1	TRBD2	TGTGCTAGTGGTTTCCCATCAAGCGGGAGCTCCTACAATGAGCAGTTCTTC	CASGFPSSGSSYNEQFF
.	TRBV7-9	TRBJ2-6	TRBD2	TGTGCCAGCAGTTTAGCGGGGATAACCTCTGGGGCCAACGTCCTGACTTTC	CASSLAGITSGANVLTF
many	TRBV12-3/TRBV12-4	TRBJ2-7	TRBD1	TGTGCCAGCAGACGGGACAGGGATTTCTACGAGCAGTACTTC	CASRRDRDFYEQYF
.	TRBV2	TRBJ1-2	.	TGTGCCTTGACAGCTAACTATGGCTACACCTTC	CALTANYGYTF
many	TRBV2	TRBJ2-3	.	TGTGCCAGCCGTGAAGCGGTGGAAAACACAGATACGCAGTATTTT	CASREAVENTDTQYF
many	TRBV29-1	TRBJ1-2	.	TGCAGCGTACCGAATGGGCCAGGGTTCTATGGCTACACCTTC	CSVPNGPGFYGYTF
few	TRBV3-1	TRBJ2-7	.	TGTGCCAGCAGCCGGTCCCAGGGGAGCTCCTACGAGCAGTACTTC	CASSRSQGSSYEQYF
many	TRBV6-1	TRBJ2-6	.	TGTGCCAGCTCTAACCGGCCTCCTGGGGCCAACGTCCTGACTTTC	CASSNRPPGANVLTF
many	TRBV20-1	TRBJ2-5	.	TGCAGTGCTTCGTCGAGAGGGGGAGAGACCCAGTACTTC	CSASSRGGETQYF
.	TRBV5-1	TRBJ2-5	.	TGCGTCAGCAGCTTGGGGGAGACCCAGTACTTC	CVSSLGETQYF
.	TRBV10-3	TRBJ2-1	TRBD2	TGTGCCATCAGTGGTGCCGGGAGGGCCGGGCACAATGAGCAGTTCTTC	CAISGAGRAGHNEQFF
few	TRBV7-9	TRBJ2-5	TRBD1	TGTGCCAGCAGCCCCCTGGGGACAGGGCCCCAAGAGACCCAGTACTTC	CASSPLGTGPQETQYF
many	TRBV28	TRBJ2-7	TRBD1	TGTGCCAGCAGCTTAGACAGGGGTTCCTACGAGCAGTACTTC	CASSLDRGSYEQYF
many	TRBV29-1	TRBJ1-2	.	TGCAGCGTTGAAGATGTGCGGGGCCGGGGCTACACCTTC	CSVEDVRGRGYTF
.	TRBV27	TRBJ2-7	.	TGTGCCAGCAGTGCGGGCCTTGAGCAGTACTTC	CASSAGLEQYF
many	TRBV15	TRBJ2-5	.	TGTGCCACCAGCAGAGAAGGGACAGAGACCCAGTACTTC	CATSREGTETQYF
.	TRBV28	TRBJ2-7	TRBD2	TGTGCCAGCAGTTTATATCGCGCCGGGGGGGGCCGGAGGTCCTACGAGCAGTACTTC	CASSLYRAGGGRRSYEQYF
.	TRBV7-2	TRBJ1-5	.	TGTGCCAGCAGCTTATCCGGGGACCGGAATCAGCCCCAGCATTTT	CASSLSGDRNQPQHF
few	TRBV4-1	TRBJ2-7	TRBD1	TGCGCCAGCAGCCAAGTTGGGGGGACAGGGATCTCCGAGCAGTACTTC	CASSQVGGTGISEQYF
many	TRBV15	TRBJ1-1	.	TGTGCCACCAGCAGAGACACTCGGTCAGGGGAGCGGGCTTTCTTT	CATSRDTRSGERAFF
.	TRBV20-1	TRBJ1-3	.	TGCAGTGCTAGAGATGCGGGGGCTGGAAACACCATATATTTT	CSARDAGAGNTIYF
.	TRBV30	TRBJ2-2	.	TGTGCCTGGAGTGTTTCCTGGCCGAACACCGGGGAGCTGTTTTTT	CAWSVSWPNTGELFF
few	TRBV20-1	TRBJ1-5	.	TGCAGTGCTAGAGATTCCGCAGGGCTAAGCAATCAGCCCCAGCATTTT	CSARDSAGLSNQPQHF
.	TRBV2	TRBJ2-1	TRBD1	TGTGCCAGCAGTGAAGTGGACAGGGGGCGGCCGGGGCATGAGCAGTTCTTC	CASSEVDRGRPGHEQFF
many	TRBV5-1	TRBJ1-1	TRBD1	TGCGCCAGCAGGGCCGGGACAGGGGAGATCTCTGAAGCTTTCTTT	CASRAGTGEISEAFF
.	TRBV4-1	TRBJ1-2	TRBD1	TGCGCCAGCAGCCAACAATCCGGACAGGGTGGCTATGGCTACACCTTC	CASSQQSGQGGYGYTF
many	TRBV12-3/TRBV12-4	TRBJ2-1	TRBD2	TGTGCCAGCAGTTTATTGGGACTAGCGGGAGCATGGCAGTTCTTC	CASSLLGLAGAWQFF
many	TRBV5-1	TRBJ1-1	.	TGCGCCAGCAGCTCAATGGGCGTCGGAGATCCCCTTCGCGCTTTCTTT	CASSSMGVGDPLRAFF
few	TRBV30	TRBJ1-5	TRBD1	TGTGCCTGGAGTGCTTATAAGGGGGCTCGAAATCAGCCCCAGCATTTT	CAWSAYKGARNQPQHF
few	TRBV30	TRBJ1-1	TRBD1	TGTGCCTGTCTCAGGGGGCCGAACACTGAAGCTTTCTTT	CACLRGPNTEAFF
many	TRBV7-2	TRBJ1-2	TRBD1	TGTGCCAGCAGTAGAGGGGGCGCGTATGGCTACACCTTC	CASSRGGAYGYTF
many	TRBV12-3/TRBV12-4	TRBJ1-2	.	TGTGCCAGCAGTTCCCGGGAGCCAGGAACAAACTATGGCTACACCTTC	CASSSREPGTNYGYTF
many	TRBV6-5	TRBJ1-2	.	TGTGCCAGCAGTTACTCCCCCTCACAGCACTCCACCTTC	CASSYSPSQHSTF
many	TRBV2	TRBJ1-4	TRBD1	TGTGCCAGCAGGGAGGACAGGGGTGAAGCTCTGTTTTTT	CASREDRGEALFF
.	TRBV3-1	TRBJ2-7	TRBD2	TGTGCCAGCAGCCAAGTAGGTCTAGCGGGAGGCGGGGAGCAGTACTTC	CASSQVGLAGGGEQYF
.	TRBV5-1	TRBJ1-1	.	TGCGCCAGCAGCCCCCGAAGTCCACCCCAGTCAATGAACACTGAAGCTTTCTTT	CASSPRSPPQSMNTEAFF
.	TRBV5-1	TRBJ1-2	TRBD1	TGCGCCAGCAGCTTGGGGGACAGGTTCTACGGCTACACCTTC	CASSLGDRFYGYTF
.	TRBV6-2/TRBV6-3	TRBJ2-7	TRBD1	TGTGCCAGCAGTACACCGGGACAGGGTAATTCCTACGAGCAGTACTTC	CASSTPGQGNSYEQYF
many	TRBV6-5	TRBJ2-7	TRBD2	TGTGCCAGCAGTTACCGCGGGACTAGCGGGAGGGTATTCGGCGAGCAGTACTTC	CASSYRGTSGRVFGEQYF
many	TRBV2	TRBJ2-1	TRBD2	TGTGCCAGCAGTGAGGCTAGCGGGCCCACCTACAATGAGCAGTTCTTC	CASSEASGPTYNEQFF